A selection of T cell receptor beta chains follows, all from one sample in a study of CD8 T cells in ankylosing spondylitis. TCRdb passed the 5' RACE reads through MiXCR, listing each CDR3 protein once. The sample lists about 260,000 distinct CDR3 sequences, roughly 20% occurring once. Sequencing was performed on blood, either unsorted or a sorted T cell fraction (not recorded which). The receptors were sampled from a male donor with ankylosing spondylitis or in good health (not recorded which). Each CDR3 is given with its conserved first and last residue. The D gene is left open where the match is weak. Some rows mark clone size as missing; the rest say once, few, many or name a class of expanded clone.

abundance: .; v_gene: TRBV5-1; d_gene: TRBD2; j_gene: TRBJ2-1; CDR3nt: TGCGCCAGCAGCTTTGGACTAGCAATCTACAATGAGCAGTTCTTC; CDR3aa: CASSFGLAIYNEQFF
abundance: .; v_gene: TRBV28; d_gene: TRBD2; j_gene: TRBJ2-5; CDR3nt: TGTGCCAGCAGGGGGACTAGCGGGGGGAGGGAGACCCAGTACTTC; CDR3aa: CASRGTSGGRETQYF
abundance: .; v_gene: TRBV6-5; d_gene: TRBD2; j_gene: TRBJ2-1; CDR3nt: TGTGCCAGCAGTGACTCCTCAGCGGGAGTCTATGAGCAGTTCTTC; CDR3aa: CASSDSSAGVYEQFF
abundance: .; v_gene: TRBV5-1; d_gene: .; j_gene: TRBJ2-5; CDR3nt: TGCGCCAGCAGCTTGGACCCCGGGGGTCAAGAGACCCAGTACTTC; CDR3aa: CASSLDPGGQETQYF
abundance: many; v_gene: TRBV10-3; d_gene: .; j_gene: TRBJ1-5; CDR3nt: TGTGCCATCGCGAGGGGAGGGGACAATCAGCCCCAGCATTTT; CDR3aa: CAIARGGDNQPQHF
abundance: few; v_gene: TRBV7-9; d_gene: TRBD1; j_gene: TRBJ2-6; CDR3nt: TGTGCCAGCAGCGAATCAGGGGGCGTCACTGGGGCCAACGTCCTGACTTTC; CDR3aa: CASSESGGVTGANVLTF
abundance: .; v_gene: TRBV6-5; d_gene: TRBD1; j_gene: TRBJ2-2; CDR3nt: TGTGCCAGCAGTTACTCTCATCCTCGACAGGGGGCATCCGGGGAGCTGTTTTTT; CDR3aa: CASSYSHPRQGASGELFF
abundance: .; v_gene: TRBV10-2; d_gene: .; j_gene: TRBJ2-2; CDR3nt: TGCGCCAGCAAGGGACAAAAAACCGGGGAGCTGTTTTTT; CDR3aa: CASKGQKTGELFF
abundance: few; v_gene: TRBV29-1; d_gene: TRBD2; j_gene: TRBJ2-2; CDR3nt: TGCAGCGTGCAAACGGGACTAGCGGGAGGTACCGGGGAGCTGTTTTTT; CDR3aa: CSVQTGLAGGTGELFF
abundance: many; v_gene: TRBV6-2/TRBV6-3; d_gene: TRBD2; j_gene: TRBJ2-1; CDR3nt: TGTGCCAGCAGTTACTCCACCGGGACTAGCGGGACGAGCTCCTACAATGAGCAGTTCTTC; CDR3aa: CASSYSTGTSGTSSYNEQFF
abundance: few; v_gene: TRBV5-1; d_gene: TRBD2; j_gene: TRBJ2-1; CDR3nt: TGCGCCAGCAGCTATCCTAGCGGGAGGAACTACAATGAGCAGTTCTTC; CDR3aa: CASSYPSGRNYNEQFF
abundance: many; v_gene: TRBV6-1; d_gene: .; j_gene: TRBJ2-5; CDR3nt: TGTGCCAGCAGTGAAGAGGGAACAGGCTGGGAGACCCAGTACTTC; CDR3aa: CASSEEGTGWETQYF
abundance: .; v_gene: TRBV20-1; d_gene: .; j_gene: TRBJ1-2; CDR3nt: TGCAGTGCTAGAGTTGCCGGGTTTGGCTACACCTTC; CDR3aa: CSARVAGFGYTF
abundance: .; v_gene: TRBV20-1; d_gene: TRBD1; j_gene: TRBJ2-3; CDR3nt: TGCAGTGTCCCTGAGACAGGGCTTCGGCCTACGCAGTATTTT; CDR3aa: CSVPETGLRPTQYF
abundance: few; v_gene: TRBV24-1; d_gene: .; j_gene: TRBJ2-5; CDR3nt: TGTGCCACCAGTGACCTACTAGCAACCCAGTACTTC; CDR3aa: CATSDLLATQYF
abundance: .; v_gene: TRBV4-1; d_gene: .; j_gene: TRBJ1-2; CDR3nt: TGCGCCAGCAGCCAAGGGCAGGGAATCTCTTTCTATGGCTACACCTTC; CDR3aa: CASSQGQGISFYGYTF
abundance: few; v_gene: TRBV3-1; d_gene: .; j_gene: TRBJ1-1; CDR3nt: TGTGCCAGCAGCCGTAGACAGAGAAACACTGAAGCTTTCTTT; CDR3aa: CASSRRQRNTEAFF
abundance: .; v_gene: TRBV20-1; d_gene: .; j_gene: TRBJ2-5; CDR3nt: TGCAGTGCTACAACTCTTGTCGGGGGAGCCTTCCAAGAGACCCAGTACTTC; CDR3aa: CSATTLVGGAFQETQYF
abundance: few; v_gene: TRBV12-3/TRBV12-4; d_gene: TRBD1; j_gene: TRBJ2-3; CDR3nt: TGTGCCAGCAGGGCTGGGACAGCGATAAGGAGTACGCAGTATTTT; CDR3aa: CASRAGTAIRSTQYF
abundance: .; v_gene: TRBV19; d_gene: TRBD2; j_gene: TRBJ2-1; CDR3nt: TGTGCCAGTAGTTTGTCGACTAGCGGGGTTGAGCAGTTCTTC; CDR3aa: CASSLSTSGVEQFF
abundance: once; v_gene: TRBV6-1; d_gene: .; j_gene: TRBJ2-6; CDR3nt: TGTGCCAGCTTTCCTGGGGCCCCTGGGGCCAACGTCCTGACTTTC; CDR3aa: CASFPGAPGANVLTF
abundance: .; v_gene: TRBV12-3/TRBV12-4; d_gene: TRBD2; j_gene: TRBJ2-3; CDR3nt: TGTGCCAGCAGACAAAGGACTAGCGGGGGGAGGGTGACAGATACGCAGTATTTT; CDR3aa: CASRQRTSGGRVTDTQYF
abundance: .; v_gene: TRBV9; d_gene: .; j_gene: TRBJ1-1; CDR3nt: TGTGCCAGCAGCGTGAACCAGGTAACGACTGAAGCTTTCTTT; CDR3aa: CASSVNQVTTEAFF
abundance: many; v_gene: TRBV5-1; d_gene: TRBD1; j_gene: TRBJ2-3; CDR3nt: TGCGCCAGCAGCTTGGGACAGGGCGGGACAGATACGCAGTATTTT; CDR3aa: CASSLGQGGTDTQYF
abundance: .; v_gene: TRBV4-1; d_gene: .; j_gene: TRBJ1-1; CDR3nt: TGCGCCAGCAGCCGACCCACGCAGGACTCTGAAGCTTTCTTT; CDR3aa: CASSRPTQDSEAFF
abundance: many; v_gene: TRBV12-3/TRBV12-4; d_gene: TRBD2; j_gene: TRBJ2-2; CDR3nt: TGTGCCAGCAGTTCCCGGGACTATACTAACACCGGGGAGCTGTTTTTT; CDR3aa: CASSSRDYTNTGELFF
abundance: few; v_gene: TRBV24-1; d_gene: TRBD2; j_gene: TRBJ2-4; CDR3nt: TGTGCCACCAGTGATTCCCGCCCGGCGGGAGGGAGGACCAAAAACATTCAGTACTTC; CDR3aa: CATSDSRPAGGRTKNIQYF
abundance: .; v_gene: TRBV2; d_gene: TRBD2; j_gene: TRBJ2-2; CDR3nt: TGTGCCAGCAGTGACTCGCGGGAGAGAACCGGGGAGCTGTTTTTT; CDR3aa: CASSDSRERTGELFF
abundance: few; v_gene: TRBV9; d_gene: .; j_gene: TRBJ2-1; CDR3nt: TGTGCCAGCAGCGTAGCTATAGGTCAGGAACGGGGTGAGCAGTTCTTC; CDR3aa: CASSVAIGQERGEQFF
abundance: many; v_gene: TRBV12-3/TRBV12-4; d_gene: .; j_gene: TRBJ1-1; CDR3nt: TGTGCCAGCAGTTTTCGTTCCAGGAACACTGAAGCTTTCTTT; CDR3aa: CASSFRSRNTEAFF
abundance: few; v_gene: TRBV24-1; d_gene: TRBD1; j_gene: TRBJ1-2; CDR3nt: TGTGCCACCAGTGACCTGACAGGGGTCGGCTACACCTTC; CDR3aa: CATSDLTGVGYTF
abundance: few; v_gene: TRBV20-1; d_gene: TRBD2; j_gene: TRBJ2-1; CDR3nt: TGCAGTGCTAGAGGCTTAATAGCGGGAGGATCCTACAATGAGCAGTTCTTC; CDR3aa: CSARGLIAGGSYNEQFF
abundance: .; v_gene: TRBV27; d_gene: .; j_gene: TRBJ2-5; CDR3nt: TGTGCCAGCAGTTTGGTGTCAAATCAAGAGACCCAGTACTTC; CDR3aa: CASSLVSNQETQYF
abundance: .; v_gene: TRBV29-1; d_gene: .; j_gene: TRBJ2-4; CDR3nt: TGCAGCGGGGATAGCGGCAACATTCAGTACTTC; CDR3aa: CSGDSGNIQYF
abundance: few; v_gene: TRBV9; d_gene: TRBD2; j_gene: TRBJ2-1; CDR3nt: TGTGCCAGCAGCGTTGGACTAGCGGGGGGGCGGGCCTACAATGAGCAGTTCTTC; CDR3aa: CASSVGLAGGRAYNEQFF
abundance: .; v_gene: TRBV29-1; d_gene: .; j_gene: TRBJ1-5; CDR3nt: TGCAGCGTTTTGGAGGGGAGCAATCAGCCCCAGCATTTT; CDR3aa: CSVLEGSNQPQHF
abundance: many; v_gene: TRBV12-3/TRBV12-4; d_gene: TRBD1; j_gene: TRBJ1-4; CDR3nt: TGTGCCAGCAGTTTCCAGGGGGGTCGGGAACTGTTTTTT; CDR3aa: CASSFQGGRELFF
abundance: few; v_gene: TRBV10-3; d_gene: .; j_gene: TRBJ1-6; CDR3nt: TGTGCCATCAGGAGGGGGGTTCAGAGTTCACCCCTCCACTTT; CDR3aa: CAIRRGVQSSPLHF
abundance: .; v_gene: TRBV5-1; d_gene: .; j_gene: TRBJ2-2; CDR3nt: TGCGCCAGCAGCTTGGCCCTACCGAACACCGGGGAGCTGTTTTTT; CDR3aa: CASSLALPNTGELFF
abundance: many; v_gene: TRBV7-8; d_gene: TRBD1; j_gene: TRBJ2-2; CDR3nt: TGTGCCAGCCGGGGGACAGGTGCTGCCGGGGAGCTGTTTTTT; CDR3aa: CASRGTGAAGELFF
abundance: .; v_gene: TRBV20-1; d_gene: .; j_gene: TRBJ2-2; CDR3nt: TGCAGTGCCCTTGAACAGAACACCGGGGAGCTGTTTTTT; CDR3aa: CSALEQNTGELFF
abundance: few; v_gene: TRBV5-1; d_gene: TRBD1; j_gene: TRBJ1-1; CDR3nt: TGCGCCAGCAGCCGGGACAGAAAAGGGGGAACTGAAGCTTTCTTT; CDR3aa: CASSRDRKGGTEAFF
abundance: .; v_gene: TRBV5-1; d_gene: TRBD1; j_gene: TRBJ2-1; CDR3nt: TGCGCCAGCAGCTTGGCAGGGACAGTCCTTGAGCAGTTCTTC; CDR3aa: CASSLAGTVLEQFF
abundance: few; v_gene: TRBV5-1; d_gene: .; j_gene: TRBJ2-3; CDR3nt: TGCGCCAGCAGCTTGGGACAGTACACAGATACGCAGTATTTT; CDR3aa: CASSLGQYTDTQYF
abundance: few; v_gene: TRBV4-2; d_gene: .; j_gene: TRBJ2-5; CDR3nt: TGTGCCAGCAGCCCCGGGACAACAACCCAAGAGACCCAGTACTTC; CDR3aa: CASSPGTTTQETQYF
abundance: few; v_gene: TRBV5-1; d_gene: .; j_gene: TRBJ1-1; CDR3nt: TGCGCCAGCAGCGATGGGGGCAGTATTAACACTGAAGCTTTCTTT; CDR3aa: CASSDGGSINTEAFF
abundance: .; v_gene: TRBV5-1; d_gene: TRBD1; j_gene: TRBJ2-1; CDR3nt: TGCGCCAGCAGCTTGGATAGACCGGGACAGGGGATGAATGAGCAGTTCTTC; CDR3aa: CASSLDRPGQGMNEQFF
abundance: few; v_gene: TRBV5-1; d_gene: .; j_gene: TRBJ1-2; CDR3nt: TGCGCCAGCAGCCAAGGGACAAGGCAAGGACCCTATGGCTACACCTTC; CDR3aa: CASSQGTRQGPYGYTF
abundance: .; v_gene: TRBV5-6; d_gene: TRBD1; j_gene: TRBJ2-2; CDR3nt: TGTGCCAGCAGCTCGACAGGGGTGAACACCGGGGAGCTGTTTTTT; CDR3aa: CASSSTGVNTGELFF
abundance: many; v_gene: TRBV9; d_gene: .; j_gene: TRBJ1-6; CDR3nt: TGTGCCAGCAGCGTCCGGCCGGTTAATTCACCCCTCCACTTT; CDR3aa: CASSVRPVNSPLHF
abundance: .; v_gene: TRBV20-1; d_gene: TRBD2; j_gene: TRBJ2-3; CDR3nt: TGCAGTGCTACGGGACTAGCGGGAGAGTATACAGATACGCAGTATTTT; CDR3aa: CSATGLAGEYTDTQYF
abundance: once; v_gene: TRBV12-3/TRBV12-4; d_gene: .; j_gene: TRBJ2-2; CDR3nt: TGTGCCAGCAGTTTATACGTCCCCGGGGAGCTGTTTTTT; CDR3aa: CASSLYVPGELFF
abundance: .; v_gene: TRBV7-8; d_gene: .; j_gene: TRBJ1-5; CDR3nt: TGTACCAGCAGCTTAACGGTGGAGCAGCCCCAGCATTTT; CDR3aa: CTSSLTVEQPQHF
abundance: many; v_gene: TRBV20-1; d_gene: .; j_gene: TRBJ1-2; CDR3nt: TGCAGTGCTAGGTCGACGGGGACTGGTGGCTACACCTTC; CDR3aa: CSARSTGTGGYTF
abundance: .; v_gene: TRBV20-1; d_gene: .; j_gene: TRBJ2-1; CDR3nt: TGCAGTGCTAGAGATCGGGCTAGTGTAATGACTTTGGTCTCCTACAATGAGCAGTTCTTC; CDR3aa: CSARDRASVMTLVSYNEQFF